This passage covers 22 T cell receptor beta chains from one sample sequenced in a study of blood T cells in healthy people across ages (dated by TCRdb to the mid-2010s). The library was obtained by 5' RACE. TCRdb lists the instrument as Illumina HiSeq 2500. A second about 7 to 11 cycle PCR used a sample-barcoded 5' primer and a J-beta primer mix. TCRdb redid the processing of the public reads, applying fastp at Q25 and MiXCR, and retained in-frame beta chains. Records with the same CDR3 protein are collapsed into one entry carrying the most frequent genes and DNA. The sample table shows fewer than 1,000,000 distinct CDR3 sequences, and about 42% are seen once. The ten biggest clones cover around 18% of the sample. Sequencing was done on a sample of blood. These receptors came from a man aged 80 or over in good health.

The chain recombines TRBV4-2 with TRBJ2-7; 13 nucleotides match TRBD2. Per germline, CDR1 LGHNA and CDR2 YNFKEQ. V lost 3 bases to trimming and J lost 3 bases; unmatched junction nucleotides: 5. CDR3 length equals 16 residues. CDR3 in amino acids: CASSQGTSGVLYEQYF. Here the CDR3 DNA reads TGTGCCAGCAGCCAGGGGACTAGCGGGGTGCTCTACGAGCAGTACTTC.

The chain links TRBV5-1 to TRBJ2-7; D possibly corresponds to TRBD2 (6 bases). Per germline, CDR1 SGHRS and CDR2 YFSETQ. Trimming took 5 bases from V and 7 from J, leaving 25 bases between them. This CDR3 contains 16 residues. In DNA form, the CDR3 reads TGCGCCAGCAGTGCCGAGAGCGGGCGTCGGTACAATGAGCAGTACTTC. This gives the protein CASSAESGRRYNEQYF.

The chain joins TRBV5-1 to TRBJ2-2, with 10 bases fitting TRBD2. CDR1 is SGHRS, CDR2 YFSETQ, per germline. Trimming at V came to 6 bases and at J to 7 bases, leaving 6 bases not matched to a gene. The CDR3 consists of 14 residues. The chain's CDR3 is CASTASGSVGELFF. CDR3 coding DNA: TGCGCCAGCACGGCTAGCGGGAGTGTCGGGGAGCTGTTTTTT.

The chain is built from TRBV5-1 and TRBJ2-1; TRBD2 matches 10 bases. The CDR3 length is 15 residues. Losses at the gene ends were 0 bases for V and 4 bases for J; bases not matched to a gene: 1. CDR1 is SGHRS, CDR2 YFSETQ, per germline. This CDR3 reads CASSLASGGYNEQFF. The DNA for the CDR3 is TGCGCCAGCAGCTTGGCTAGCGGGGGATACAATGAGCAGTTCTTC.

This clonotype has only a few counts. This chain links TRBV7-2 with TRBJ1-2; tentative D call: TRBD1 (6 bases). The CDR3 extends over 14 amino acids. Germline V gene lookup returns CDR1 SGHTA and CDR2 FQGNSA. V was trimmed by 3 bases and J by 6 bases, leaving 14 bases between them. As DNA, the CDR3 is TGTGCCAGCAGCTTCAGGACAGTCGGGGATGGCTACACCTTC. Its protein product is CASSFRTVGDGYTF.

This clonotype was found many times. The V and J genes are TRBV7-9 and TRBJ2-5, with 11 positions matching TRBD2. CDR1 and CDR2 from the germline V gene are SEHNR and FQNEAQ (reference sequence). The CDR3 contains 15 residues. J lost 2 bases, V lost 5 bases, and 4 bases had no gene match. The DNA for the CDR3 is TGTGCCAGCAGCCCTGGACTAGCGGGTCAAGAGACCCAGTACTTC. Its translation is CASSPGLAGQETQYF.

This clonotype has only a few counts. The chain couples TRBV5-5 to TRBJ2-7; TRBD1 matches 7 bases. V trimming: 3 bases; J trimming: 2 bases; junction bases outside the gene matches: 5. Germline V gene data show CDR1 as SGHKS and CDR2 as YYEKEE (reference sequence). CDR3 length: 14 residues. The CDR3 sequence is CASSSAGTAYEQYF. CDR3 nucleotide sequence: TGTGCCAGCAGCTCCGCCGGGACAGCCTACGAGCAGTACTTC. Filled out from reference TRBV5-5 and TRBJ2-7, the complete variable domain reads DAGVTQSPTHLIKTRGQQVTLRCSPISGHKSVSWYQQVLGQGPQFIFQYYEKEERGRGNFPDRFSARQFPNYSSELNVNALLLGDSALYLCASSSAGTAYEQYFGPGTRLTVT.

The chain recombines TRBV5-1 with TRBJ2-5; 8 bases fit TRBD2. V trimming: 4 bases; J trimming: 5 bases; junction bases outside the gene matches: 7. The CDR3 is 14 amino acids. The germline gives CDR1 SGHRS, CDR2 YFSETQ. The CDR3 spells CASSPTSVGETQYF. DNA of the CDR3: TGCGCCAGCAGCCCGACTAGCGTGGGGGAGACCCAGTACTTC.

The CDR3 DNA is TGTGCCAGCAGCCCCCTCCGCGGGACAGGAAATCAGCCCCAGCATTTT. Its translation is CASSPLRGTGNQPQHF. The rearrangement joins TRBV7-8 to TRBJ1-5, with 8 bases that match TRBD1. CDR1 SGHVS and CDR2 FQNEAQ come from the germline V gene. The V segment lost 5 bases and the J segment 4 bases; nucleotides outside the gene matches: 10. This CDR3 has 16 residues. Full variable domain (remainder filled in from reference TRBV7-8 and TRBJ1-5): GAGVSQSPRYKVAKRGQDVALRCDPISGHVSLFWYQQALGQGPEFLTYFQNEAQLDKSGLPSDRFFAERPEGSVSTLKIQRTQQEDSAVYLCASSPLRGTGNQPQHFGDGTRLSIL.

On this clonotype itself: A much larger clone sits a single nucleotide away, making a read error possible. The V call is TRBV4-1, the J call TRBJ2-4, with TRBD2 matching 7 bases. The J call could be wrong; TRBJ2-7 is a better fit for the DNA end. Germline lookup yields CDR1 MGHRA and CDR2 YSYEKL. This CDR3 comprises 13 residues. The CDR3 sequence is CASSPVAGVEQYF. DNA for the CDR3: TGCGCCAGCAGCCCAGTGGCGGGAGTCGAGCAGTACTTC.

This clonotype appeared many times. In DNA, the CDR3 is TGCAGCGTGATCGGGACAGGGGGCTTCTACGAGCAGTACTTC. Its translation: CSVIGTGGFYEQYF. V gene TRBV29-1 combines with J gene TRBJ2-7; 12 bases align to TRBD1. This CDR3 has 14 amino acids. In germline, CDR1 is SQVTM, CDR2 ANQGSEA. V was pared by 6 bases and J by 3 bases, with 6 bases of the junction left unmatched.

On this clonotype itself: A read error may produce the germline difference seen at one junction end. This rearrangement joins TRBV12-3 or TRBV12-4 to TRBJ2-7; TRBD1 matches 8 bases. The CDR3 consists of 15 residues. Here the CDR3 reads CASSLQGARSYVQYF. The CDR3 nucleotides are TGTGCCAGCAGCTTGCAGGGGGCGAGGTCCTACGTGCAGTACTTC.

This clonotype came up a few times. The chain uses TRBV12-3 or TRBV12-4 and TRBJ2-1, with D hard to call. The CDR3 is made up of 14 amino acids. V was cut by 2 bases and J by 4 bases, with 9 bases left in between. This chain's CDR3 is CASSLLETYNEQFF. CDR3 sequence (DNA): TGTGCCAGCAGTTTACTGGAGACTTACAATGAGCAGTTCTTC.

This clonotype was counted only a few times. This chain links TRBV30 with TRBJ2-1; TRBD2 is a possible D gene (5 bases). Trimming shortened V by 2 bases and J by 6 bases, and 8 bases separated the two germline ends. CDR1 is GTSNPN, CDR2 SVGIG, per germline (reference sequence). The CDR3 length is 12 residues. The DNA for the CDR3 is TGTGCCTGGAGTTCGGGGTTCAATGAGCAGTTCTTC. Amino acid sequence: CAWSSGFNEQFF.

The rearrangement joins TRBV5-6 to TRBJ2-4, with TRBD2 matching over 13 bases. The J call could be wrong; TRBJ2-7 is a better fit for the DNA end. Germline-derived CDR1 and CDR2 are SGHDT and YYEEEE. The CDR3 is 22 amino acids. The CDR3 DNA reads as TGTGCCAGCAGCTTGATTGTCCCGGAGTGGACTAGCGGGAGTTCGTGGTCCTACGAGCAGTACTTC. Its translation is CASSLIVPEWTSGSSWSYEQYF.

This chain uses TRBV7-2 with TRBJ2-3; 7 nucleotides line up with TRBD1. Germline CDR1 SGHTA, CDR2 FQGNSA. There are 15 residues in the CDR3. V was pared by 5 bases and J by 4 bases, with 9 bases of the junction left unmatched. DNA of the CDR3: TGTGCCAGCAGCATCGAACAGGGGTTGGCAGATACGCAGTATTTT. Translation: CASSIEQGLADTQYF. The complete variable domain, with remaining parts taken from reference TRBV7-2 and TRBJ2-3, reads GAGVSQSPSNKVTEKGKDVELRCDPISGHTALYWYRQSLGQGLEFLIYFQGNSAPDKSGLPSDRFSAERTGGSVSTLTIQRTQQEDSAVYLCASSIEQGLADTQYFGPGTRLTVL.

This rearrangement joins TRBV9 to TRBJ2-1; D remains unclear. With 2 bases removed from V and 6 bases from J, the gap between germline ends came to 12 bases. This CDR3 is built from 14 residues. Germline values: CDR1 SGDLS, CDR2 YYNGEE. The CDR3 DNA reads TGTGCCAGCAGCGTCAACTCCCGCGGCAATGAGCAGTTCTTC. It codes for CASSVNSRGNEQFF.

This clonotype was observed many times. A much bigger clone sits one base away, suggesting this may be a read error. The rearrangement joins TRBV5-1 to TRBJ1-2; maybe TRBD1 (6 bases). Germline CDR1 reads SGHRS; CDR2 reads YFSETQ. Trimming removed 4 bases from V and 7 bases from J, with 17 bases in between. CDR3 length: 14 amino acids. DNA for the CDR3: TGCGCCAGCAGCGCCGGGACACCCAACGGTGGCTACACCTTC. Translation: CASSAGTPNGGYTF.

J is TRBJ2-4 and V is TRBV7-3, with a weak D call TRBD2 (5 bases). The CDR3 covers 13 residues. V was clipped by 3 bases and J by 6 bases, with 9 bases between them. CDR1 and CDR2 (germline): SGHTA, FQGTGA. CDR3 nucleotide sequence: TGTGCCAGCAGCTTGGCGGCGGGAAACATTCAGTACTTC. Amino acids: CASSLAAGNIQYF.

This clonotype was seen a few times. The chain has TRBV11-1 and TRBJ2-7, with 9 bases that match TRBD2. Losses at the gene ends were 1 base for V and 6 bases for J; bases not matched to a gene: 4. Per the germline V gene, CDR1 is SGHAT and CDR2 is FQDESV (reference sequence). The CDR3 spans 14 residues. CDR3 nucleotides: TGTGCCAGCAGCTTAGACCGACTAGCGGTCGAGCAGTACTTC. Translation gives CASSLDRLAVEQYF.

Of note for this clonotype: At one of its ends the junction is not consistent with the germline gene, which may arise from a read error. The chain employs TRBV12-3 or TRBV12-4 and TRBJ2-1; 7 bases agree with TRBD1. The CDR3 consists of 16 residues. The CDR3 region is CAGRYTGASSYNEQFF. In DNA form, the CDR3 reads TGTGCCGGCAGGTATACAGGGGCCAGCTCCTACAATGAGCAGTTCTTC.

A few counts support this clonotype. The chain joins TRBV20-1 to TRBJ2-3, with 8 positions matching TRBD1. Germline CDR1 reads DFQATT; CDR2 reads SNEGSKA (reference sequence). Trimming took 4 bases from V and 4 from J; bases not matched to a gene: 10. This CDR3 is built from 15 residues. The CDR3 region is CSAKDRVGNPDTQYF. The DNA for the CDR3 is TGCAGTGCTAAGGACAGGGTAGGAAATCCAGATACGCAGTATTTT.